This TCR beta chain comes out of a study of radiation and T cells in renal cell carcinoma. Some clones are missing from TCRdb's copy, which holds only in-frame ones; the method was immunoSEQ multiplex PCR. The repertoire has around 170,000 clones, 88% of them found once; the top ten carry around 11%. Findings and limits, study-wide: From baseline, blood top tumor clonotypes peaked at 2 weeks post-radiation. Pretreatment tumor biopsies were lacking, so baseline clonotypes are unknown.

Notes on this clone: Its antigen is not identified.

Per germline, CDR1 SNHLY and CDR2 FYNNEI. Germline trimming cut 1 base from V and 12 bases from J; bases unmatched to any gene: 12. This CDR3 has 17 amino acids. The sample's time point: blood 4 weeks post-SBRT, at nephrectomy. Treatment denoted: 15 Gy SBRT to primary tumor, nephrectomy 4 weeks later. Nephrectomy followed 15 Gy stereotactic body radiation by 4 weeks. Clear cell pathology was present in this patient's renal cell carcinoma. The rearrangement uses TRBV2 and TRBJ2-7; TRBD2 matches at 16 bases. Sequences were derived from blood, sampled from a patient whose treatment included radiotherapy and nephrectomy. This TCR derives from a woman between 50 and 59 years old with renal cell carcinoma. This chain's CDR3 is CASSEESPGLAGGSRYF. The DNA for the CDR3 is TGTGCCAGCAGTGAAGAGTCCCCGGGACTAGCGGGGGGGAGTCGGTACTTC.